This T cell receptor beta chain was recovered during a study of T-cell reconstitution after alpha-beta-depleted transplantation in children. Overall study findings and caveats: Several hundred rapidly expanded clones from non-depleted graft cells reportedly supplied alpha-beta T cells about two months post-transplant. Where some patients showed high TCRbeta diversity at day 60, it came from recipient T cells and thymic progenitors that had survived.

In this sample, this clonotype turned up many times. Its antigen is still unknown. Unique molecular identifiers were used to barcode this TCRbeta library. MiXCR, run by TCRdb on the PCR reads, gives a single entry per CDR3 protein. The sample shows roughly 45,000 distinct CDR3 sequences, around 9.2% of them seen only once. Material: PBMCs, mostly from graft donor cells, obtained 60 days after TCRalphabeta/CD19-depleted stem cell transplant. The TCR comes from a male patient aged 2 to 10 who had a stem cell transplant for chronic granulomatous disease, so the T cells may come from the graft donor.

CDR3 bases: TGTGCCAGCAGCCGGAAGGGCGGGAGGAGCACAGATACGCAGTATTTT. Translating it yields CASSRKGGRSTDTQYF. The chain is built from TRBV2 and TRBJ2-3, with TRBD2 identical over 8 bases. The ends lost 6 bases at V and 0 bases at J; junction bases unmatched: 8. The CDR3 has 16 residues. Germline CDR1 reads SNHLY; CDR2 reads FYNNEI.